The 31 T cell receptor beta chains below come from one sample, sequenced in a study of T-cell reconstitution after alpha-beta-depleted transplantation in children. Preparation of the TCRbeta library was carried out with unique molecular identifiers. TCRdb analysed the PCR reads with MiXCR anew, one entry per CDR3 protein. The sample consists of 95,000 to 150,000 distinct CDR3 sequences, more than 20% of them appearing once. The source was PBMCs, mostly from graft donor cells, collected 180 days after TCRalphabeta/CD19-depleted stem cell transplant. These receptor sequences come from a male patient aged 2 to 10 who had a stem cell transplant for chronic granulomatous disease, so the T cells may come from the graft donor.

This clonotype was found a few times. The CDR3 reads CASSQESQGGRKTNIQYF. CDR3 nucleotide sequence: TGTGCCAGCAGCCAAGAAAGTCAGGGGGGGCGAAAAACGAACATTCAGTACTTC. V usage is TRBV4-2 and J usage is TRBJ2-4, with D perhaps given as TRBD1 or TRBD2 (7 bases each). Germline V lookup: CDR1 LGHNA, CDR2 YNFKEQ. The V end was cut by 0 bases, the J end by 7 bases, with 22 bases between. The CDR3 extends over 18 amino acids.

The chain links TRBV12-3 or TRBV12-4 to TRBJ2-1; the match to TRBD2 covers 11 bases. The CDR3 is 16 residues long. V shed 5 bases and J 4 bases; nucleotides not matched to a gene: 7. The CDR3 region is CASSQPPSGGYNEQFF. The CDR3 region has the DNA TGTGCCAGCAGTCAACCTCCTAGCGGGGGGTACAATGAGCAGTTCTTC.

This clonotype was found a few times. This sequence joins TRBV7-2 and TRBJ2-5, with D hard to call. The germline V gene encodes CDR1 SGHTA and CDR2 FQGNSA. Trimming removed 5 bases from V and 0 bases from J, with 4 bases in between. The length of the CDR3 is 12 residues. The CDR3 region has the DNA TGTGCCAGCAGCAATTACCAAGAGACCCAGTACTTC. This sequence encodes CASSNYQETQYF.

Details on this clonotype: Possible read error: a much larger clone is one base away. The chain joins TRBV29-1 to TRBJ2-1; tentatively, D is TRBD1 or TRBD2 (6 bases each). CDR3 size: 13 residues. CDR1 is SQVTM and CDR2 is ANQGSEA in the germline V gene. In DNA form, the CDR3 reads TGCAGCGCTGAAGGGTTCTGGGGGGCTGAGCAGTTCTTC. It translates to CSAEGFWGAEQFF.

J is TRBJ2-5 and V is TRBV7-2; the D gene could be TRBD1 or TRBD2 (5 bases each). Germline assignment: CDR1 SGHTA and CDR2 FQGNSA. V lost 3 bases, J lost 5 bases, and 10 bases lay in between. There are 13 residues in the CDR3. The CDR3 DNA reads TGTGCCAGCAGCTTTGGATGGGGGGAGACCCAGTACTTC. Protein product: CASSFGWGETQYF.

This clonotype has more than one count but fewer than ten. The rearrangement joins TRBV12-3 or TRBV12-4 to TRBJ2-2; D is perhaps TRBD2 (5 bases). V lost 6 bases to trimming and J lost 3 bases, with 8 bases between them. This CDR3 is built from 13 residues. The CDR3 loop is CASRKRDTGELFF. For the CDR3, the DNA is TGTGCCAGCAGGAAGAGGGACACCGGGGAGCTGTTTTTT.

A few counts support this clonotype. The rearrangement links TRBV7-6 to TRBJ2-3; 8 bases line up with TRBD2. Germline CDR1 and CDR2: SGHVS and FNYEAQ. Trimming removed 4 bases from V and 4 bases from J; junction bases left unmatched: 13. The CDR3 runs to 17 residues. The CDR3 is CASSSWTSSEGADTQYF. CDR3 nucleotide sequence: TGTGCCAGCAGCTCCTGGACTAGCTCCGAAGGGGCAGATACGCAGTATTTT.

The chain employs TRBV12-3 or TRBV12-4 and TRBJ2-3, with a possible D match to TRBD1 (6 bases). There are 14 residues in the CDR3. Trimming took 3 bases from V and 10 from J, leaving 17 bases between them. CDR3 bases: TGTGCCAGCAGTTTGGGGGCCACTCCCGTACCGCAGTATTTT. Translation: CASSLGATPVPQYF.

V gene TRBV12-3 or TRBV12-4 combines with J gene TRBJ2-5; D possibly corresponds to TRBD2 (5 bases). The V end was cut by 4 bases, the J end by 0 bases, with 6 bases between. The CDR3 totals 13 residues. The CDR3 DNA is TGTGCCAGCAGTTCCGGGAACCAAGAGACCCAGTACTTC. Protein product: CASSSGNQETQYF.

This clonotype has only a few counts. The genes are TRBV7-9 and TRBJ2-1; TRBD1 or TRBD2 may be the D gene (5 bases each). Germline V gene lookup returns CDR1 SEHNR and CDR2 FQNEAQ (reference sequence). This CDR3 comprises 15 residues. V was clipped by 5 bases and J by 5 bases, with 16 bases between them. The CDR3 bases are TGTGCCAGCAGCCCCTCGTCTGGGACCGACAATGAGCAGTTCTTC. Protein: CASSPSSGTDNEQFF.

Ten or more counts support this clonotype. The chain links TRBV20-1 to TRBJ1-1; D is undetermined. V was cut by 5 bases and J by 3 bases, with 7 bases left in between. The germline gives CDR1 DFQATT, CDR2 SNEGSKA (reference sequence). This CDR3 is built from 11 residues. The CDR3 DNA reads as TGCAGTGCTCGAACGTACACTGAAGCTTTCTTT. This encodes CSARTYTEAFF.

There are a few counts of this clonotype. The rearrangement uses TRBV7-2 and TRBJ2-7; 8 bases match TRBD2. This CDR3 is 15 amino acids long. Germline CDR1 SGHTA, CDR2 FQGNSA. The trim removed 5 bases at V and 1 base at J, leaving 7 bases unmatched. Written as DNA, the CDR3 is TGTGCCAGCAGCCTGAGCGGGAGTTGGTCCTACGAGCAGTACTTC. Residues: CASSLSGSWSYEQYF.

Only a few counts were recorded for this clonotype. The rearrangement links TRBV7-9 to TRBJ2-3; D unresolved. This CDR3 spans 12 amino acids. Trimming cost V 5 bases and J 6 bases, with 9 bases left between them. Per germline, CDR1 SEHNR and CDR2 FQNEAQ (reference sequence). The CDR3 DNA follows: TGTGCCAGCAGCCACACGGTTGATACGCAGTATTTT. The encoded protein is CASSHTVDTQYF.

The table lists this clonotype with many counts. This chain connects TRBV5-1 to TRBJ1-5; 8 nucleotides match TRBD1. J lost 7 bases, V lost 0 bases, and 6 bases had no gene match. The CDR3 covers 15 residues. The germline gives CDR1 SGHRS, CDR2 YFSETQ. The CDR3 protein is CASSLGDRGGQPQHF. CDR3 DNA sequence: TGCGCCAGCAGCTTGGGAGACAGGGGAGGGCAGCCCCAGCATTTT.

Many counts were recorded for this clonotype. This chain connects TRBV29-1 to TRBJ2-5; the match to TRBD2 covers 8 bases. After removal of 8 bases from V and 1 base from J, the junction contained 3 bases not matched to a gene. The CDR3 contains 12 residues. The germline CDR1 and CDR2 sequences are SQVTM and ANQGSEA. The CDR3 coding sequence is TGCAGCATACTAGCGGTCCAAGAGACCCAGTACTTC. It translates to CSILAVQETQYF.

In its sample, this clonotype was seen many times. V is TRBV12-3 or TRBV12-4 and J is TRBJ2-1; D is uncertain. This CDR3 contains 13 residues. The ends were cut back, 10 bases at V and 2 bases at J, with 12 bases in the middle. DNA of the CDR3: TGTGCCATCCGGACGTCTGCCTACAATGAGCAGTTCTTC. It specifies CAIRTSAYNEQFF.

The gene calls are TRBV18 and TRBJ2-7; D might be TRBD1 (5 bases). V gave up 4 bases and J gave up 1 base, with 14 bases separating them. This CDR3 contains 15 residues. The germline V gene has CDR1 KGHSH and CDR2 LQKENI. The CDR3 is CASSRLGPTSYEQYF. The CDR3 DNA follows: TGTGCCAGCTCACGTTTGGGGCCAACTTCCTACGAGCAGTACTTC.

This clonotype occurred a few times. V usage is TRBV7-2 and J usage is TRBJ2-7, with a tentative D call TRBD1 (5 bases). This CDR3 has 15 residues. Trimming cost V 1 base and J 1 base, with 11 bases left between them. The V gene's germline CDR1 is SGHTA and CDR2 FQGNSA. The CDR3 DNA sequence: TGTGCCAGCAGCTTAGACCCCGGACATTCCTACGAGCAGTACTTC. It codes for CASSLDPGHSYEQYF. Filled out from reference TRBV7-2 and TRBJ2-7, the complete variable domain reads GAGVSQSPSNKVTEKGKDVELRCDPISGHTALYWYRQSLGQGLEFLIYFQGNSAPDKSGLPSDRFSAERTGGSVSTLTIQRTQQEDSAVYLCASSLDPGHSYEQYFGPGTRLTVT.

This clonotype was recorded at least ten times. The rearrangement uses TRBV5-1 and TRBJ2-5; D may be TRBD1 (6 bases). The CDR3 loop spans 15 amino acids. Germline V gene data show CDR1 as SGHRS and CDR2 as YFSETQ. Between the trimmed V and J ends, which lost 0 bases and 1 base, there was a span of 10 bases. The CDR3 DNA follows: TGCGCCAGCAGCTTGGACAGGGAAGGCCAAGAGACCCAGTACTTC. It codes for CASSLDREGQETQYF.

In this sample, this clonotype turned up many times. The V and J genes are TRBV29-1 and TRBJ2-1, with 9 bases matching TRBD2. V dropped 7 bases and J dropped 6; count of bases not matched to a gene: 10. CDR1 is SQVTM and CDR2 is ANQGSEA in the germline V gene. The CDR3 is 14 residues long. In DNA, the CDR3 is TGCAGCGGGAATAGCGGGAGAGCCCTCAATGAGCAGTTCTTC. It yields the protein CSGNSGRALNEQFF.

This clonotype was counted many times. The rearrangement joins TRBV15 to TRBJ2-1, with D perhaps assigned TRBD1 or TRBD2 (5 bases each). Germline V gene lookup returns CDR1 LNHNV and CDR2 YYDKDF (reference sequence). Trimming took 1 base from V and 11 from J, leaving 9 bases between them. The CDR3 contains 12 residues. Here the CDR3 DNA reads TGTGCCACCAGCAGAGGGAAGGGACAGCAGTTCTTC. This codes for CATSRGKGQQFF.

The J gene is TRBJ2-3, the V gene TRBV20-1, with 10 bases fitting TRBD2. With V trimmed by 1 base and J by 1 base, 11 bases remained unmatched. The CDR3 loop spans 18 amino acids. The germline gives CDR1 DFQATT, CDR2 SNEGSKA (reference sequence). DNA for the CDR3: TGCAGTGCTAGAGTTCCTAGCGGGAGCACATCTGGCACAGATACGCAGTATTTT. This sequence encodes CSARVPSGSTSGTDTQYF.

The CDR3 coding sequence is TGTGCCAGCAGTTCGCCCCTTGCAGGGTGGGACACAGATACGCAGTATTTT. Its translation is CASSSPLAGWDTDTQYF. This chain uses TRBV28 with TRBJ2-3; a possible D gene is TRBD1 (5 bases). V dropped 4 bases and J dropped 2 bases, with 19 bases sitting between them. Germline CDR1 is MDHEN and CDR2 is SYDVKM. This CDR3 is built from 17 residues.

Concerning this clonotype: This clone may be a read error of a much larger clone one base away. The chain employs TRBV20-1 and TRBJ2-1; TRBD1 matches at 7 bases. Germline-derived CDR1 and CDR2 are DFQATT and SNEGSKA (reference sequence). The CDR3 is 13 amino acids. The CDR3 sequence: CSAIDRAYNEHFF. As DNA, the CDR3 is TGCAGTGCTATAGACAGGGCCTACAATGAGCATTTCTTC.

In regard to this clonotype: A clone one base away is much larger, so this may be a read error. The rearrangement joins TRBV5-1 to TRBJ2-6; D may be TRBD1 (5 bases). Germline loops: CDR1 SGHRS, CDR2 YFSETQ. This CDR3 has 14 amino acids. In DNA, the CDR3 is TGCGCCAGCAGCCCCCAATATGGGGCCAACGGCCTGACTTTC. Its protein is CASSPQYGANGLTF.

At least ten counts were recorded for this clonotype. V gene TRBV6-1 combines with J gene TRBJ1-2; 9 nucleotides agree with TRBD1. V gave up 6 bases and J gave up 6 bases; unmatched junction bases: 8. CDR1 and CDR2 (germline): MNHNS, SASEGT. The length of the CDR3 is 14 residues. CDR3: CASRPTGGGHGYTF. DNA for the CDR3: TGTGCCAGCAGACCCACAGGGGGCGGGCATGGCTACACCTTC.

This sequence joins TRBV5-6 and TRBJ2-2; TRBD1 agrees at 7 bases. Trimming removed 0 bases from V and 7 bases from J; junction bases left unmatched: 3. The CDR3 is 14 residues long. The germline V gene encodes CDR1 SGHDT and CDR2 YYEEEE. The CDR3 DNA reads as TGTGCCAGCAGCTTGGCACAGGGGTTCGGGGAGCTGTTTTTT. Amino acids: CASSLAQGFGELFF.

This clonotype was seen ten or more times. The CDR3 sequence is CASSLWRSSTDTQYF. DNA of the CDR3: TGTGCCAGCAGTTTATGGAGGTCCAGCACAGATACGCAGTATTTT. V is TRBV28 and J is TRBJ2-3, with D unresolved. Germline CDR1 is MDHEN and CDR2 is SYDVKM. V lost 0 bases, J lost 0 bases, and 7 bases lay in between. There are 15 residues in the CDR3.

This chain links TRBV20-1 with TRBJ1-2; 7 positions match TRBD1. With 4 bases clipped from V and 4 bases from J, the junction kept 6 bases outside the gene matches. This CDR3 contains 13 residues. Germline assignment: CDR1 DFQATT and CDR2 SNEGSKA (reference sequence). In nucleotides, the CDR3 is TGCAGTGCTAAACCGGGACAGCTCTATGGCTACACCTTC. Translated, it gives CSAKPGQLYGYTF.

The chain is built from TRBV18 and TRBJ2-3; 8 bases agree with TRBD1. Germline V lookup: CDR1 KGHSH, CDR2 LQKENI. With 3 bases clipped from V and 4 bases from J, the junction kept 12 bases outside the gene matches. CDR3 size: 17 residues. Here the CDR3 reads CASSPLPMAGGADTQYF. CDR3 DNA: TGTGCCAGCTCACCCCTACCGATGGCAGGGGGCGCAGATACGCAGTATTTT.

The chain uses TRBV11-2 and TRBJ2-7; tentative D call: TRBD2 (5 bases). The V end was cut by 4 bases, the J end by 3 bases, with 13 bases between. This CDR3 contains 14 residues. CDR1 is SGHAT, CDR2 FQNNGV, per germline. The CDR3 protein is CASSSYSEGYEQYF. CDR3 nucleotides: TGTGCCAGCAGCTCTTACAGCGAGGGCTACGAGCAGTACTTC.